The next 18 T cell receptor beta chains were all read from a single sample in a study of CD8+CD57+ T cells in acquired aplastic anemia. Genomic DNA served as template for TCR beta VDJ and CDR3 profiling. TCRdb ran MiXCR on the reads and lists one entry per CDR3 protein. The table records some 120,000 distinct CDR3 sequences, around 46% of them present only once. Sequenced material: sorted CD4+, CD8+, or CD8+CD57+ T cells (not recorded which) from PBMCs. These TCRs come from a human donor in good health, serving as a control.

The chain has TRBV24-1 and TRBJ1-2; D is perhaps TRBD1 (6 bases). Germline CDR1 and CDR2: KGHDR and SFDVKD. V lost 3 bases, J lost 3 bases, and 10 bases lay in between. CDR3 length: 14 residues. CDR3 in DNA: TGTGCCACCAGTGATCCGGGACATTACTATGGCTACACCTTC. Its translation is CATSDPGHYYGYTF.

The CDR3 protein is CASSIRANYGYTF. The CDR3 nucleotides are TGTGCCAGCAGTATCAGAGCTAACTATGGCTACACCTTC. The chain is built from TRBV12-3 or TRBV12-4 and TRBJ1-2; D unclear. The V and J ends lost 5 bases and 0 bases respectively, with 7 bases between them. This CDR3 has 13 residues.

There are many counts of this clonotype. The V gene is TRBV2, the J gene TRBJ1-5, with D hard to call. Germline-derived CDR1 and CDR2 are SNHLY and FYNNEI. The CDR3 spans 14 residues. Between the trimmed V and J ends, which lost 3 bases and 5 bases, there was a span of 11 bases. Written as DNA, the CDR3 is TGTGCCAGCAGTGACACGACCAAATATCAGCCCCAGCATTTT. Its translation is CASSDTTKYQPQHF.

A remark on this clonotype: Mismatch with germline at one junction end may stem from a read error. V gene TRBV7-6 combines with J gene TRBJ2-2; 7 nucleotides align to TRBD1. Germline V gene lookup returns CDR1 SGHVS and CDR2 FNYEAQ. This CDR3 contains 16 residues. The CDR3, as DNA: TGCGCCAGCAGCTTGGTGGGGACAGCGAACACCGGGGAGCTGTTTTTT. Translating gives CASSLVGTANTGELFF.

This clonotype was recorded a few times. One base away lies a much larger clone, so this may be a sequencing read error. V is TRBV6-1 and J is TRBJ1-4; possible D gene TRBD1, 5 bases. Germline CDR1 and CDR2: MNHNS and SASEGT. The CDR3 totals 14 residues. This CDR3 is CAGRGWQGNEKLFF. Here the CDR3 DNA reads TGTGCCGGCAGAGGGTGGCAGGGTAATGAAAAACTGTTTTTT.

This clonotype was detected many times. The V gene is TRBV29-1, the J gene TRBJ2-3, with TRBD2 as a possible D gene (6 bases). V lost 7 bases and J 1 base, leaving 15 bases between the germline ends. The CDR3 consists of 14 residues. The germline CDR1 and CDR2 sequences are SQVTM and ANQGSEA. The CDR3 DNA reads TGCAGCGGGACCCACGGAGGGGGCACAGATACGCAGTATTTT. It yields the protein CSGTHGGGTDTQYF.

There are many counts of this clonotype. The chain carries TRBV6-1 and TRBJ2-7; D unresolved. V was pared by 6 bases and J by 3 bases, with 21 bases between. Per germline, CDR1 MNHNS and CDR2 SASEGT. The CDR3 is 16 residues long. The CDR3 coding sequence is TGTGCCAGCAGCCACCCCATGGCCGGGCAACTCTACGAGCAGTACTTC. Amino acid sequence: CASSHPMAGQLYEQYF.

Of note for this clonotype: This may be a read error: a much more frequent sequence differs by one nucleotide. The chain employs TRBV30 and TRBJ2-7; D is undetermined. The CDR3 contains 12 residues. In germline, CDR1 is GTSNPN, CDR2 SVGIG (reference sequence). CDR3 sequence reads: CAWSRESCEQYF. In nucleotides, the CDR3 is TGTGCCTGGAGTAGAGAGTCCTGCGAGCAGTACTTC.

This chain links TRBV10-3 with TRBJ1-3; 7 positions match TRBD1. The CDR3 has 15 amino acids. The V segment lost 5 bases and the J segment 0 bases; nucleotides outside the gene matches: 4. CDR1 and CDR2 from the germline V gene are ENHRY and SYGVKD. CDR3 sequence reads: CAISPRGASGNTIYF. The DNA for the CDR3 is TGTGCCATCAGTCCCAGGGGGGCCTCTGGAAACACCATATATTTT.

This chain joins TRBV15 and TRBJ2-1, with D perhaps being TRBD1 or TRBD2 (6 bases each). The CDR3 consists of 15 residues. V shed 1 base and J shed 7 bases, with 14 bases lying between them. CDR1 LNHNV and CDR2 YYDKDF come from the germline V gene (reference sequence). DNA of the CDR3: TGTGCCACCAGCAGAGGAGGGGGAGGTGTGAATGAGCAGTTCTTC. This encodes CATSRGGGGVNEQFF.

This sequence joins TRBV27 and TRBJ2-6; weak D call: TRBD1 (5 bases). V was cut by 2 bases and J by 0 bases, with 5 bases left in between. The CDR3 spans 15 residues. In germline, CDR1 is MNHEY, CDR2 SMNVEV (reference sequence). The CDR3: CASSLQGSGANVLTF. CDR3 coding DNA: TGTGCCAGCAGTTTACAGGGCTCTGGGGCCAACGTCCTGACTTTC.

V gene TRBV10-1 combines with J gene TRBJ1-1; D perhaps matches TRBD1 (6 bases). Germline CDR1 reads WNHNN; CDR2 reads SYGVQD (reference sequence). V shed 7 bases and J shed 3 bases, with 12 bases lying between them. This CDR3 comprises 13 residues. The CDR3 nucleotides read TGCGCCAGCATGTTCAGGGGTGACACTGAAGCTTTCTTT. This codes for CASMFRGDTEAFF.

This clonotype was counted many times. This chain joins TRBV6-1 and TRBJ2-7, with TRBD1 as a possible D gene (8 bases). Germline V gene data show CDR1 as MNHNS and CDR2 as SASEGT. There are 14 residues in the CDR3. V gave up 5 bases and J gave up 7 bases, with 18 bases separating them. The CDR3 loop reads CASSTQGGNLEQYF. CDR3 DNA sequence: TGTGCCAGCAGTACACAGGGGGGGAACTTGGAGCAGTACTTC.

On this clonotype itself: At one boundary the junction diverges from the germline segment, which might be a read error. The chain is built from TRBV10-2 and TRBJ2-7; the match to TRBD2 covers 7 bases. The CDR3 is made up of 13 amino acids. Germline lookup yields CDR1 WSHSY and CDR2 SAAADI. The CDR3: CASSPTSAYEQYF. In nucleotides, the CDR3 is TGTGCCAGCAGCCCAACTAGCGCCTACGAGCAGTACTTC.

This clonotype has just one count. The rearrangement uses TRBV19 and TRBJ2-1, with D perhaps TRBD2 (7 bases). The CDR3 extends over 14 amino acids. Germline CDR1 is LNHDA and CDR2 is SQIVND (reference sequence). Trimming pared 5 bases from V and 6 bases from J, leaving 14 bases between. The CDR3 is CASSWGGASNEQFF. In DNA, the CDR3 is TGTGCCAGTAGTTGGGGGGGCGCAAGCAATGAGCAGTTCTTC.

About this clonotype: The conserved phenylalanine or tryptophan normally closing the CDR3 is absent here, so this likely arose from a read error. The V and J genes are TRBV25-1 and TRBJ1-6, with 9 positions matching TRBD1. This CDR3 has 16 amino acids. V lost 1 base to trimming and J lost 9 bases; unmatched junction nucleotides: 7. Germline CDR1 and CDR2: MGHDK and SYGVNS. As DNA, the CDR3 is TGTGCCAGCAGTGAATCAGGAGGGACAGGGACTTCACCCCTCCACTCT. Protein sequence: CASSESGGTGTSPLHS.

V is TRBV11-2 and J is TRBJ2-1, with D possibly being TRBD2 (6 bases). The germline V and J ends were trimmed by 5 bases and 6 bases, with 14 bases remaining between them. The CDR3 length is 14 residues. CDR1 is SGHAT and CDR2 is FQNNGV in the germline V gene. CDR3 loop: CASSPGLPSNEQFF. CDR3 DNA sequence: TGTGCCAGCAGCCCGGGACTTCCGAGCAATGAGCAGTTCTTC.

This clonotype was detected a few times. This rearrangement joins TRBV11-2 to TRBJ2-3; TRBD1 matches at 9 bases. V lost 5 bases to trimming and J lost 11 bases; unmatched junction nucleotides: 17. The CDR3 spans 16 residues. Germline CDR1 SGHAT, CDR2 FQNNGV. CDR3 region: CASSVRPGTGTNEQYF. The CDR3 nucleotides are TGTGCCAGCAGCGTCCGACCCGGGACAGGGACCAATGAGCAGTATTTT.